The sequence of this T cell receptor beta chain was determined in a study of response to subunit inactivated influenza vaccine. Points from the study as a whole: That few new T cells are recruited by each seasonal influenza vaccination was the authors' suggestion.

Turning to this clonotype: Antigen unknown.

TCRdb itself ran the RT-PCR reads through MiXCR, one entry per CDR3 protein. Here the sample spans 500,000 to 750,000 distinct CDR3 sequences, 13% to 15% being singletons. Germline values: CDR1 LGHNT, CDR2 FRNRAP. This CDR3 region has 17 residues. Trimming cost V 2 bases and J 2 bases; bases outside gene matches: 11. This clonotype was sampled from a man aged 45-60 years who received an inactivated influenza vaccine. J is TRBJ2-5 and V is TRBV12-5; 7 bases match TRBD2. The specimen comprised PBMCs from blood, sampled roughly 13 days after vaccination. The CDR3 loop reads CASGLRVTSEQQETQYF. DNA of the CDR3: TGTGCTAGTGGTTTGAGGGTCACTAGCGAGCAACAAGAGACCCAGTACTTC.